A selection of T cell receptor beta chains follows, all from one sample in a study of blood T cell repertoires in COVID-19. Profiled with immunoSEQ multiplex PCR; TCRdb holds only in-frame clones, not every one. The table includes 60,000 to 85,000 clones, around 88% detected once. The sequenced sample was peripheral blood. The receptors stem from a woman older than 75 with active or convalescent COVID-19. CDR3s include the opening cysteine and the closing phenylalanine or tryptophan. A D gene is named only where the DNA matches it firmly. Clone size, where shown, is once, few, many, or a class for clones that have expanded.

d_call	j_call	v_call	clone_size	cdr3_nt	cdr3_aa
NA	TRBJ1-1	TRBV19	NA	TGTGCCAGTAGTTCGCGGCAGATGAACACTGAAGCTTTCTTT	CASSSRQMNTEAFF
TRBD2	TRBJ2-1	TRBV19	NA	TGTGCCAGTAGTATTGGCCGTGGTGGCGGGGGTTACAATGAGCAGTTCTTC	CASSIGRGGGGYNEQFF
NA	TRBJ2-3	TRBV2	NA	TGTGCCAGCAGTAGCGACTACACAGATACGCAGTATTTT	CASSSDYTDTQYF
TRBD2	TRBJ2-2	TRBV2	NA	TGTGCCACTAGGGTGACTAGCGGAGGAGGCGGGGAGCTGTTTTTT	CATRVTSGGGGELFF
NA	TRBJ2-7	TRBV7-2	few	TGTGCCAGCAGCTCGAGGGACTCCGGGGCCGTGGACGAGCAGTACTTC	CASSSRDSGAVDEQYF
TRBD1	TRBJ1-4	TRBV6-2/TRBV6-3	NA	TGTGCCAGCAGTTTCGACAGGGTTGGGGAAAAACTGTTTTTT	CASSFDRVGEKLFF
NA	TRBJ1-2	TRBV11-2	NA	TGTGCCAGCAGCTTAGGGGGGGGCCCGAACTATGGCTACACCTTC	CASSLGGGPNYGYTF
NA	TRBJ2-3	TRBV11-2	once	TGTGCCAGCAGCTCCGATATAGCGGTTACGCAGTATTTT	CASSSDIAVTQYF
NA	TRBJ2-3	TRBV19	NA	TGTGCCAGTACCCCTGGACGGGCAGGGCTTACAGATACGCAGTATTTT	CASTPGRAGLTDTQYF
NA	TRBJ1-2	TRBV4-3	NA	TGCGCCAGCAGCCAAGAACAGGCGGTCTATGGCTACACCTTC	CASSQEQAVYGYTF
NA	TRBJ2-2	TRBV11-3	NA	TGTGCCAGCAGCTTAGCAGGGGGAGGCACCGGGGAGCTGTTTTTT	CASSLAGGGTGELFF
TRBD2	TRBJ2-1	TRBV10-3	NA	TGTGCCATCAGTGGACTAGCGGGGGGGCTAATGGAGCAGTTCTTC	CAISGLAGGLMEQFF
TRBD2	TRBJ2-5	TRBV5-4	NA	TGTGCCAGCAGTACTAGCGCCACGGAGACCCAGTACTTC	CASSTSATETQYF
NA	TRBJ2-1	TRBV4-3	NA	TGCGCCAGCAGCCAACGACAGTCTCTTCGGGACAATGAGCAGTTCTTC	CASSQRQSLRDNEQFF
TRBD2	TRBJ2-5	TRBV11-3	NA	TGTGCCAGCAGCTTAGCCTCCCGGGAGGGCCCCACCCAGTACTTC	CASSLASREGPTQYF
TRBD1	TRBJ1-1	TRBV5-6	NA	TGTGCCAGCAGCCCTACGGACAGGGGGACTGAAGCTTTCTTT	CASSPTDRGTEAFF
TRBD1	TRBJ1-6	TRBV9	once	TGTGCCAGCAGCGCACGCCCGGGACAGGTTAATTCACCCCTCCACTTT	CASSARPGQVNSPLHF
TRBD1	TRBJ2-3	TRBV19	NA	TGTGCCAGCCAACCCGGACAGGGGGTAGGAGATACGCAGTATTTT	CASQPGQGVGDTQYF
NA	TRBJ2-5	TRBV2	NA	TGTGCCAGTAGAATCGGAGGTGGGGAGACCCAGTACTTC	CASRIGGGETQYF
NA	TRBJ2-7	TRBV11-2	NA	TGTGCCAGCAGCTTAGATTGGGCAGGGTGGGGCGAGCAGTACTTC	CASSLDWAGWGEQYF
NA	TRBJ1-1	TRBV19	NA	TGTGCCAGTAGTATAGAAGGTTGGGGCCTGAACACTGAAGCTTTCTTT	CASSIEGWGLNTEAFF
NA	TRBJ2-1	TRBV27	once	TGTGCCAGCAGTAGGGGAACCTCCTACAATGAGCAGTTCTTC	CASSRGTSYNEQFF
TRBD1	TRBJ1-5	TRBV2	few	TGTGCCAGCAACTCACAGGGGCAGGGACAGCCCCAGCATTTT	CASNSQGQGQPQHF
TRBD2	TRBJ2-5	TRBV11-3	NA	TGTGCCAGCAGCTTAGGTAGCGGGGGGTTCCAAGAGACCCAGTACTTC	CASSLGSGGFQETQYF
NA	TRBJ2-2	TRBV30	NA	TGTGCCGGTCTCGGGAGATCCGACACCGGGGAGCTGTTTTTT	CAGLGRSDTGELFF
NA	TRBJ2-1	TRBV20-1	NA	TGCAGTGCTAGGGCCACCTATGAGCAGTTCTTC	CSARATYEQFF
NA	TRBJ2-3	TRBV4-1	NA	TGCGCCAGCAGCCAACTACTTAGGGGGGATACGCAGTATTTT	CASSQLLRGDTQYF
NA	TRBJ1-4	TRBV7-2	NA	TGTGCCAGCAGCTCGGACAGATCTAATGAAAAACTGTTTTTT	CASSSDRSNEKLFF
NA	TRBJ2-1	TRBV12-5	NA	TGTGCTAGTGGTTGGGTTATGGAGCGGATCGGGCCCTACAATGAGCAGTTCTTC	CASGWVMERIGPYNEQFF
NA	TRBJ2-7	TRBV19	NA	TGTGCCAGTAGTATAGATAGGTCTAACAGGCGAAACTCCTACGAGCAGTACTTC	CASSIDRSNRRNSYEQYF
NA	TRBJ1-4	TRBV15	NA	TGTGCCACCAGCTCCTCGAGTACCGATATAAATGAAAAACTGTTTTTT	CATSSSSTDINEKLFF
TRBD2	TRBJ2-3	TRBV7-3	NA	TGTGCCAGCAGCTCTAGCGGGAGCACAGATACGCAGTATTTT	CASSSSGSTDTQYF
NA	TRBJ2-5	TRBV19	NA	TGTGCCAGTAGTATTCAGGAGACCCAGTACTTC	CASSIQETQYF
NA	TRBJ1-6	TRBV11-2	NA	TGTGCCAGCAGCATCCCAGGGGTTGAATCACCCCTCCACTTT	CASSIPGVESPLHF
NA	TRBJ2-4	TRBV3-1/TRBV3-2	NA	TGTGCCAGCAGCCCCGGGAGTTACATTCAGTACTTC	CASSPGSYIQYF
NA	TRBJ2-3	TRBV5-1	NA	TGCGCCAGCAGCTTGGGTCAGGGGCCGCGCACAGATACGCAGTATTTT	CASSLGQGPRTDTQYF
NA	TRBJ2-4	TRBV7-2	NA	TGTGCCAGCAGCTTAGAGTTTGGAGGAGCCAAAAACATTCAGTACTTC	CASSLEFGGAKNIQYF
NA	TRBJ1-2	TRBV7-9	once	TGTGCCACCAGCCGGGGGGGGACCTATGGCTACACCTTC	CATSRGGTYGYTF
TRBD1	TRBJ1-2	TRBV6-5	once	TGTGCCAGCAGGCCCACAGGGACAGGGGTAGGCTACACCTTC	CASRPTGTGVGYTF
TRBD2	TRBJ2-5	TRBV18	NA	TGTGCCAGCTCACATAGCGGGGGGTCCAAAGAGACCCAGTACTTC	CASSHSGGSKETQYF
NA	TRBJ1-5	TRBV7-8	once	TGTGCCAGCAGCTTTTTTGGGCGGGGGCCCAATCAGCCCCAGCATTTT	CASSFFGRGPNQPQHF
NA	TRBJ2-1	TRBV19	NA	TGTGCCAGTAGCGGGAGCTCCTACAATGAGCAGTTCTTC	CASSGSSYNEQFF
NA	TRBJ2-5	TRBV9	NA	TGTGCCAGCAGCGTAGAAGGAGTTGAGGGGACCCAGTACTTC	CASSVEGVEGTQYF
NA	TRBJ1-3	TRBV7-2	few	TGTGCCAGCAGCCTGACAGCTTGGGGAAACACCATATATTTT	CASSLTAWGNTIYF
TRBD1	TRBJ1-2	TRBV6-5	NA	TGTGCCAGCAGTTACTCTGGGGACAGGGGTGGCTACACCTTC	CASSYSGDRGGYTF
NA	TRBJ1-3	TRBV6-5	NA	TGTGCCAGCAGTTACTCGGGCCCCGTCTCTGGAAACACCATATATTTT	CASSYSGPVSGNTIYF
TRBD2	TRBJ2-5	TRBV4-3	NA	TGCGCCAGCAGCCGCGGGGTCGGGGGGGCAGAAGAGACCCAGTACTTC	CASSRGVGGAEETQYF
NA	TRBJ2-1	TRBV4-2	NA	TGTGCCAGCAGCCAAAGCAGGACTACTAACAATGAGCAGTTCTTC	CASSQSRTTNNEQFF
TRBD1	TRBJ2-2	TRBV19	NA	TGTGCCAGTAGGTTAAGCGACAGGGTGACCACCGGGGAGCTGTTTTTT	CASRLSDRVTTGELFF